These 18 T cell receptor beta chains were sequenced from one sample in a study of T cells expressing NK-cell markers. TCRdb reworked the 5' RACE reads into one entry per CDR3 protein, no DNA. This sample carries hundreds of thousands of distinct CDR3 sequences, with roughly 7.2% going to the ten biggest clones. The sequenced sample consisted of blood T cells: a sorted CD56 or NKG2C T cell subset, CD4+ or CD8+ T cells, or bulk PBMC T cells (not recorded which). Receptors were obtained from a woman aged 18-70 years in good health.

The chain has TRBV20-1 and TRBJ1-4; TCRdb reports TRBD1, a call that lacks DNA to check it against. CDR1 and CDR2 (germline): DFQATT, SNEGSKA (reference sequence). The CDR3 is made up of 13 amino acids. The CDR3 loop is CSARGGRGEKLFF.

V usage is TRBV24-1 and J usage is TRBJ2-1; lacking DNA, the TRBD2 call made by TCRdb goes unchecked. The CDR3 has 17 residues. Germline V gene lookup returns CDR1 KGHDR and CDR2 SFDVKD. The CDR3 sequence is CATSANIIGPGLNEQFF.

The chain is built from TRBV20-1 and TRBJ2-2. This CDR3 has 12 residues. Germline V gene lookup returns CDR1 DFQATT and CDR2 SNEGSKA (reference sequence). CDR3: CSAPTNTGELFF.

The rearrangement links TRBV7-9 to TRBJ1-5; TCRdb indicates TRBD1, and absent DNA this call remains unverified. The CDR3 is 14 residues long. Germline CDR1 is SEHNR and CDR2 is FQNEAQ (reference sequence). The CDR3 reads CASSLPGGWQPQHF.

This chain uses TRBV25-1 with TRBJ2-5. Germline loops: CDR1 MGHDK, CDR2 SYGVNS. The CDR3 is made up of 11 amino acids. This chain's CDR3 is CASKVGETQYF.

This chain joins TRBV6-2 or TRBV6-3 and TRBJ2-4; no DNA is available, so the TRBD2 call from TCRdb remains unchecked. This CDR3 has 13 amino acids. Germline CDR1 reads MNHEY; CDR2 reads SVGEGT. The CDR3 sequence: CASSFGGEYIQYF.

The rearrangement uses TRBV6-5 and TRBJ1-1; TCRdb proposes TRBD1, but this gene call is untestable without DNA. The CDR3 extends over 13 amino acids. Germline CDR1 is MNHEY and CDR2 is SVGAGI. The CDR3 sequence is CASSYTGGTEAFF.

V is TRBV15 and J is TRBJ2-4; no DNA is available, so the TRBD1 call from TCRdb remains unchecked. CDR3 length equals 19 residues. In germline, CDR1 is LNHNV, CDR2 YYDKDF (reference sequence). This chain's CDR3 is CATSAPGTPSVSGKNIQYF.

CDR3 in amino acids: CASSVEEGGLNSPLHF. This chain links TRBV9 with TRBJ1-6; the D gene TCRdb calls, TRBD1, cannot be checked with no DNA. Germline lookup yields CDR1 SGDLS and CDR2 YYNGEE. The CDR3 is 16 amino acids.

This CDR3 is CASRSAGGLTDTQYF. This chain connects TRBV5-1 to TRBJ2-3; the D gene TCRdb calls, TRBD2, cannot be checked with no DNA. The length of the CDR3 is 15 residues. Germline-derived CDR1 and CDR2 are SGHRS and YFSETQ.

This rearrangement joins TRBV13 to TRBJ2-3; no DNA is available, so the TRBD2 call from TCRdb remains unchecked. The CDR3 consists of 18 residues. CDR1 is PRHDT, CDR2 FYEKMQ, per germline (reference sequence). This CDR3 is CASSVSPSGSASTDTQYF.

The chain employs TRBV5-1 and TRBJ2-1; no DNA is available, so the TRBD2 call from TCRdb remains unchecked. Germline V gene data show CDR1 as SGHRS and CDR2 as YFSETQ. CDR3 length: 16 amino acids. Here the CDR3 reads CASSLLVAGVLSEQFF.

The CDR3 reads CATSGGPDTQYF. This chain joins TRBV28 and TRBJ2-3. Germline V gene sequence: CDR1 MDHEN, CDR2 SYDVKM. The CDR3 has 12 amino acids.

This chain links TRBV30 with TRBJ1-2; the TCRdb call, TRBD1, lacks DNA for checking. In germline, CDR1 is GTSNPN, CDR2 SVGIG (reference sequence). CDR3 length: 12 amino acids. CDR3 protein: CAWSSPGRGYTF. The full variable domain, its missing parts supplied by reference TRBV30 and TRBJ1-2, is SQTIHQWPATLVQPVGSPLSLECTVEGTSNPNLYWYRQAAGRGLQLLFYSVGIGQISSEVPQNLSASRPQDRQFILSSKKLLLSDSGFYLCAWSSPGRGYTFGSGTRLTVV.

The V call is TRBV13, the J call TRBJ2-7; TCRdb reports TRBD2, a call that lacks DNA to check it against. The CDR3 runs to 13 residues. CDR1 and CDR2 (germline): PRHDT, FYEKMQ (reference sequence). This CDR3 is CASSLELAGEQYF.

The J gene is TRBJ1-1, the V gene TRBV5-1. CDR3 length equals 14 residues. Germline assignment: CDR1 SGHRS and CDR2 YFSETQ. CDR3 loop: CASSSDPSNTEAFF.

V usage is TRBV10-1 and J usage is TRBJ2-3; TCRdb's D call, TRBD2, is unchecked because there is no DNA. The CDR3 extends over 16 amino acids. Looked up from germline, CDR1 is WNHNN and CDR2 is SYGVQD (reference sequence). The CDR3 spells CASRAGTSGGQGTQYF.

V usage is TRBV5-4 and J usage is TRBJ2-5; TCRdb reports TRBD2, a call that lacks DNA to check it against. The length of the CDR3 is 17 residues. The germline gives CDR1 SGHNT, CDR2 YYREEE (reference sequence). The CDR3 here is CASSWSGSGVVQETQYF.